The 25 T cell receptor delta chains below were found in one sample sequenced in a study of γδ T cells in repeated Plasmodium falciparum infection. Gammadelta T cells were flow-sorted from PBMC into Vgamma9/Vdelta2+ and Vdelta2-negative populations for bulk analysis. TCRdb ran CATT on the multiplex PCR reads. The table lists 50,000 to 65,000 delta-chain clones, 1.7% of them singletons. Sequenced material: gamma-delta T cells from blood. These receptors all stem from a pool of human donors (malaria-infected and uninfected, not separated).

Remarks on this clone: It is likely a read error: a sequence one base away is far more abundant. Other DNA sequences from this sample encode an identical CDR3 as well. The chain couples TRAV36/DV7 to TRDJ1; 12 bases are shared with TRDD3. Germline CDR1 is VTNFRS and CDR2 is LTSSGIE (reference sequence). This CDR3 has 21 amino acids. The CDR3 sequence: CAVVLILPFWGIRSDTDKLIF. CDR3 nucleotides: TGTGCTGTGGTCCTCATCCTGCCCTTCTGGGGGATACGCTCGGACACTGATAAACTCATCTTT.

This clone was detected a few times. The amino acid sequence in TCRdb belongs to a much larger clone and departs from this DNA's translation at residue 15, likely a sequencing read error; the sequence shown is translated from the DNA. The rearrangement uses TRDV1 and TRDJ1, with a possible D match to TRDD2 (6 bases). Assignment of the J gene here rests on matching the DNA to germline, because TCRdb gives none. The CDR3 extends over 23 amino acids. The germline V and J ends were trimmed by 4 bases and 0 bases, with 36 bases remaining between them. Per the germline V gene, CDR1 is TSWWSYY and CDR2 is QGS. The CDR3 is CALGASVGFLRLRDSMYTDKLIF. The CDR3, as DNA: TGTGCTCTTGGGGCCTCTGTTGGCTTCCTCCGGCTTAGGGATTCGATGTACACCGATAAACTCATCTTT.

This clone occurred many times. A far more abundant clone sits one base away, making this likely a read error. The sample has other DNA sequences that encode this CDR3 too. V usage is TRDV1 and J usage is TRDJ1; 11 nucleotides align to TRDD3. The ends lost 0 bases at V and 0 bases at J; junction bases unmatched: 12. This CDR3 region has 20 residues. Germline lookup yields CDR1 TSWWSYY and CDR2 QGS. The CDR3 coding sequence is TGTGCTCTTGGGGAACTCTCGGAGTACTGGGGGATAGGGTACACCGATAAACTCATCTTT. It yields the protein CALGELSEYWGIGYTDKLIF.

Of note for this clone: A read error likely explains why the TCRdb protein, taken from a much larger clone, differs from this DNA's translation at residue 12; the protein shown is translated from the DNA. This rearrangement joins TRDV1 to TRDJ1, with unresolved D. CDR3 size: 19 residues. Between the trimmed V and J ends, which lost 2 bases and 0 bases, there was a span of 22 bases. The germline V gene has CDR1 TSWWSYY and CDR2 QGS. The CDR3 DNA sequence: TGTGCTCTTGGGGAATTCCGCCCTAGATGGGTTCAGTACACCGATAAACTCATCTTT. Its protein product is CALGEFRPRWVQYTDKLIF.

This clone was seen only a few times. This DNA's translation differs at residue 15 from TCRdb's protein, which comes from a much larger clone; a read error is likely, and the protein shown is translated from the DNA. The chain couples TRDV1 to TRDJ1, with 8 bases aligning to TRDD3. Germline CDR1 and CDR2: TSWWSYY and QGS. V trimming: 0 bases; J trimming: 0 bases; junction bases outside the gene matches: 33. The CDR3 is 26 residues long. The chain's CDR3 is CALGELCFLSSSLATTGGEYTDKLIF. CDR3 nucleotides: TGTGCTCTTGGGGAACTCTGTTTCCTGTCATCTTCCTTAGCGACTACTGGGGGCGAGTACACCGATAAACTCATCTTT.

Concerning this clone itself: The protein TCRdb gives is from a much larger clone and does not agree with this DNA's translation at residue 20, likely a read error; the protein shown here comes from the DNA. A V gene of TRDV1 was called, but no J gene was assigned; TRDD3 was called by the table and not checked on the DNA. The CDR3 spans 21 residues. Germline CDR1 is TSWWSYY and CDR2 is QGS. The CDR3 nucleotides are TGTGCTCTTGGGGAACGTCCCCAGAAGCGGGATTATGCCCTTTCTACCGATAAACTCACCTTT. It specifies CALGERPQKRDYALSTDKLTF.

This clone was seen ten or more times. One base away lies a much larger clone, so this may be a sequencing read error. Other DNA variants within this sample encode the same CDR3. The rearrangement uses TRDV1 and TRDJ1, with 9 bases lining up with TRDD3. The CDR3 consists of 19 residues. Germline CDR1 is TSWWSYY and CDR2 is QGS. Unmatched junction bases numbered 15, after V lost 2 bases and J lost 2 bases. Here the CDR3 reads CALGERITRGIPPTDKLIF. The DNA of the CDR3 is TGTGCTCTTGGGGAAAGGATCACTAGGGGGATACCGCCAACCGATAAACTCATCTTT.

At least ten counts were recorded for this clone. The translation of this DNA and the TCRdb protein of a much larger clone differ at residue 9, probably owing to a read error; the protein shown here is translated from the DNA. This sequence joins TRDV1 and TRDJ1; D unresolved. This CDR3 spans 16 amino acids. Between the trimmed V and J ends, which lost 5 bases and 0 bases, there was a span of 16 bases. Per germline, CDR1 TSWWSYY and CDR2 QGS. Here the CDR3 reads CALGIEQPTYTDKLIF. Written as DNA, the CDR3 is TGTGCTCTTGGGATCGAACAGCCCACATACACCGATAAACTCATCTTT.

Only a few counts were recorded for this clone. TCRdb's listed protein matches a much larger clone and diverges from this DNA's translation at residue 13, likely through a read error; the protein shown comes from the DNA. V usage is TRDV1 and J usage is TRDJ1; D might be TRDD1 or TRDD3, each matching 5 bases. The J gene is absent in TCRdb and was assigned here via DNA matching to germline. The V end lost 0 bases, the J end lost 0 bases, and 26 bases lay between the germline ends. This CDR3 has 21 residues. Per the germline V gene, CDR1 is TSWWSYY and CDR2 is QGS. The CDR3 is CALGELRIVGLVRGDTDKLIF. The CDR3 bases are TGTGCTCTTGGGGAACTAAGGATAGTGGGACTAGTCCGGGGAGACACCGATAAACTCATCTTT.

With respect to this clone: The protein in TCRdb stems from a much larger clone and differs at residue 14 from this DNA's translation, likely a read error; here the protein is translated from the DNA. The J gene is TRDJ1, the V gene TRDV1, with 7 bases identical to TRDD3. Germline values: CDR1 TSWWSYY, CDR2 QGS. There are 22 residues in the CDR3. V lost 5 bases, J lost 2 bases, and 29 bases stayed unmatched. The CDR3 sequence: CALGNSTSPPAGGMRRTDKLIF. In nucleotides, the CDR3 is TGTGCTCTTGGGAACTCCACTTCCCCGCCCGCCGGGGGGATGAGGAGGACCGATAAACTCATCTTT.

This clone was seen a few times. A far larger clone is one base from this, pointing to a likely read error. Other DNA sequences of this sample code for an identical CDR3. The J gene is TRDJ1, the V gene TRDV1; TRDD3 matches 11 bases. Germline loops: CDR1 TSWWSYY, CDR2 QGS. The CDR3 totals 20 residues. CDR3 sequence reads: CALSILHTLWGIPYTDKLIF. CDR3 nucleotides: TGTGCTCTTTCCATCCTACACACCCTCTGGGGGATACCATACACCGACAAACTCATCTTT.

This clone has only a few counts. The protein TCRdb lists belongs to a much larger clone and differs from this DNA's translation at residue 13, which points to a read error; the protein shown is made from the DNA. The CDR3 DNA reads as TGTGCTCTTGGGGAAAGAGGACCTACAGGACCCTGGAGGATACGCGGGTACACCGATAAGCTCATCTTT. Translation gives CALGERGPTGPWRIRGYTDKLIF. No J gene call was made, and the V gene is TRDV1; the table's D call TRDD3 went unverified against the DNA. The CDR3 runs to 23 residues. The germline V gene encodes CDR1 TSWWSYY and CDR2 QGS.

This clone was counted a few times. A single base is all that separates this from a far larger clone, so a read error is likely. The V gene is TRDV3, the J gene TRDJ1, with D hard to call. The J gene, left out of TCRdb, was set here by checking the DNA against germline. The CDR3 is made up of 12 amino acids. The V end was cut by 4 bases, the J end by 2 bases, with 11 bases between. CDR1 is TVYSNPD, CDR2 GDNSRS, per germline (reference sequence). The CDR3 region has the DNA TGTGCCTACCGTAGATGGACCGATAAACTCATCTTT. As protein: CAYRRWTDKLIF.

Concerning this clone itself: The mismatch at residue 6 between this DNA's translation and the TCRdb protein of a much larger clone likely reflects a read error; the protein shown is translated from the DNA. This CDR3 is also generated by other DNA sequences in the sample. J is TRDJ1 and V is TRDV1; the D gene could be TRDD2 or TRDD3 (6 bases each). Germline V gene sequence: CDR1 TSWWSYY, CDR2 QGS. This CDR3 region has 24 residues. Here the CDR3 DNA reads TGTGCTATTGGGGAAGCGGGCCTTCCCAAACGTGGAGGGGATCCACCCATAAACACCGATAAACTCATCTTC. Protein: CAIGEAGLPKRGGDPPINTDKLIF.

This clone was seen more than once but under ten times. TCRdb pairs this DNA with a much larger clone's protein that differs at residue 13, likely a read error; the protein shown was translated from the DNA. V usage is TRDV1 and J usage is TRDJ1; D is perhaps TRDD3 (5 bases). Matching the DNA to germline supplied the J gene, which TCRdb does not give. V was trimmed by 2 bases and J by 4 bases, leaving 29 bases between them. The length of the CDR3 is 20 residues. The germline gives CDR1 TSWWSYY, CDR2 QGS. CDR3 loop: CALGEGAPLRPGNTVDKLIF. DNA for the CDR3: TGTGCTCTTGGGGAAGGAGCGCCTTTACGTCCGGGGAATACAGTCGATAAACTCATCTTT.

Regarding this clone: Translating this DNA gives a protein that differs at residue 11 from the TCRdb one, which belongs to a much larger clone; a read error is likely, and the protein shown is this translation. The chain joins TRDV3 to TRDJ1, with D perhaps matching TRDD3 (5 bases). Germline lookup yields CDR1 TVYSNPD and CDR2 GDNSRS (reference sequence). The CDR3 totals 13 residues. CDR3 amino acids: CAFVPWESGKPIF. For the CDR3, the DNA is TGTGCCTTCGTACCCTGGGAATCGGGTAAACCCATCTTT.

This clone has at least ten counts. The amino acid sequence in TCRdb belongs to a much larger clone and departs from this DNA's translation at residue 11, likely a sequencing read error; the sequence shown is translated from the DNA. V is TRDV3 and J is TRDJ1; 9 nucleotides match TRDD2. V dropped 2 bases and J dropped 8; count of bases not matched to a gene: 27. The CDR3 runs to 19 residues. Germline values: CDR1 TVYSNPD, CDR2 GDNSRS (reference sequence). CDR3: CAFLEEPSYAFYTGPKLIF. CDR3 nucleotides: TGTGCCTTTTTAGAGGAGCCTTCCTACGCATTTTATACTGGACCAAAACTCATCTTT.

Worth noting for this clone: The protein in TCRdb stems from a much larger clone and differs at residue 3 from this DNA's translation, likely a read error; here the protein is translated from the DNA. This chain joins TRDV1 and TRDJ1; weak D call: TRDD3 (8 bases). Germline CDR1 TSWWSYY, CDR2 QGS. The CDR3 consists of 24 residues. Trimming pared 10 bases from V and 0 bases from J, leaving 45 bases between. This CDR3 reads CAPVAPPHFLHSLLGERNTDKLIF. As DNA, the CDR3 is TGTGCTCCTGTAGCACCTCCTCATTTCCTACACTCACTGCTGGGGGAAAGAAACACCGATAAACTCATCTTT.

This clone was seen only a few times. With only one base between it and a far larger clone, this is likely a read error. Other DNA sequences in this sample translate to the same CDR3. The V and J genes are TRDV1 and TRDJ1, with 7 bases matching TRDD3. This CDR3 is 21 amino acids long. Germline loops: CDR1 TSWWSYY, CDR2 QGS. J was trimmed by 0 bases and V by 5 bases; bases with no gene match: 24. The CDR3 loop reads CALGPSYPGGYAWSYTDKLIF. In DNA, the CDR3 is TGTGCTCTTGGGCCATCTTACCCTGGGGGGTACGCTTGGTCCTACACCGATAAACTCATCTTT.

To note about this clone: The protein that TCRdb holds for this DNA derives from a much larger clone and differs from the translated DNA at residue 16, which likely indicates a read error; the protein shown here is translated from the DNA. The V gene corresponds to TRDV2; no J gene was called; the DNA was not compared with TRDD3, the D call given in the table. Germline loops: CDR1 GEAIGNYY, CDR2 EKD. The CDR3 is 17 residues long. CDR3 region: CACDTGIGGYATDKLTF. DNA for the CDR3: TGTGCCTGTGACACCGGAATTGGGGGATACGCGACCGATAAACTCACCTTT.

This clone was picked up many times. TCRdb pairs this DNA with a much larger clone's protein that differs at residue 8, likely a read error; the protein shown was translated from the DNA. The chain is built from TRDV1 and TRDJ1; 9 bases fit TRDD2. The length of the CDR3 is 16 residues. V lost 9 bases, J lost 0 bases, and 11 bases stayed unmatched. Germline V gene lookup returns CDR1 TSWWSYY and CDR2 QGS. The CDR3: CALLPTPPPYTDKLIF. CDR3 bases: TGTGCTCTCCTTCCTACCCCACCCCCTTACACCGATAAACTCATCTTT.

This chain uses TRDV1 with TRDJ1; 12 bases are shared with TRDD3. The trim removed 5 bases at V and 0 bases at J, leaving 40 bases unmatched. The CDR3 has 28 residues. Per germline, CDR1 TSWWSYY and CDR2 QGS. The CDR3: CALGPQKPLQPTYWGIPHLPLYTDKLIF. The CDR3 DNA reads TGTGCTCTTGGGCCCCAAAAACCCCTACAGCCAACCTACTGGGGGATACCTCATCTCCCTTTGTACACCGATAAACTCATCTTT.

This clone was observed many times. TCRdb has a much larger clone's protein, which differs at residue 4 from the translation of this DNA, likely because of a read error; what is shown is the protein translated from the DNA. The genes are TRDV1 and TRDJ1; D call uncertain. CDR3 size: 12 residues. The V gene's germline CDR1 is TSWWSYY and CDR2 QGS. CDR3 protein: CALEERTDKLIF. The CDR3 region has the DNA TGTGCTCTTGAGGAACGAACCGATAAACTCATCTTT.

This clone was observed many times. A far larger clone is one nucleotide away, so this likely arose from a read error. This CDR3 is also generated by other DNA sequences in the sample. The chain links TRDV1 to TRDJ1; TRDD3 matches 9 bases. CDR3 length: 17 amino acids. Germline loops: CDR1 TSWWSYY, CDR2 QGS. The CDR3 sequence is CALGVGAGGFSTDKLIF. DNA for the CDR3: TGTGCTCTTGGGGTCGGGGCTGGGGGATTCTCTACCGATAAGCTCATCTTT.

This clone was seen a handful of times. The TCRdb record carries a much larger clone's protein, which differs from this DNA's translation at residue 12; a read error is the likely cause, and the protein listed here is the DNA translation. The V and J genes are TRDV1 and TRDJ1; 7 bases align to TRDD3. J gave up 0 bases and V 2 bases, and 21 bases lay outside the gene matches. Germline lookup yields CDR1 TSWWSYY and CDR2 QGS. The CDR3 contains 21 residues. The CDR3 region is CALGEISRYWGAERDTDKLIF. In DNA form, the CDR3 reads TGTGCTCTTGGGGAAATTTCCCGCTACTGGGGAGCAGAGAGGGACACCGATAAACTCATCTTT.